This T cell receptor (beta chain) was obtained from a study of metastatic and nonmetastatic thyroid tumors. TCRdb re-called clones from the PCR reads using MiXCR. Of around 25,000 clones listed, around 20% are singletons. Among the patients, none had received any treatment before thyroid surgery. From germline, CDR1 is MNHNS and CDR2 SASEGT. The CDR3 runs to 14 residues. Trimming removed 5 bases at V and 15 bases at J, with 23 bases between. The V call is TRBV6-1, the J call TRBJ2-1; a weak D match, TRBD2 (6 bases). This sequence was found in a female donor with papillary thyroid cancer or a benign thyroid nodule (not recorded which). Some clones in this sample may be carry-over from other donors' samples. Sequencing used adjacent normal tissue. The CDR3 loop is CASSRGTGRSEWFF. DNA for the CDR3: TGTGCCAGCAGTCGGGGGACGGGCAGGAGTGAGTGGTTCTTC.